This TCR beta chain was profiled in a study of T cells in Graves' hyperthyroidism and ophthalmopathy. Study-wide points: The model predicted ophthalmopathy a median approximately seven months before onset.

This CDR3 is 12 amino acids long. V was trimmed by 8 bases and J by 2 bases, leaving 12 bases between them. Germline CDR1 GTSNPN, CDR2 SVGIG (reference sequence). This clonotype was found many times. Its target is unknown. Amplified TCR beta CDR3 regions came from RNA transcripts. TCR CDR3 underwent first-round RT-PCR with the HTBI primer set. TCRdb recomputed calls from the multiplex PCR reads with MiXCR, one row per CDR3 protein. The sample consists of a few hundred thousand distinct CDR3 sequences, 21% of them appearing once. The receptor's source is a woman aged 45 to 65 with Graves' hyperthyroidism. The V call is TRBV30, the J call TRBJ1-1; D gene ambiguous. Sequencing input: blood. CDR3 nucleotide sequence: TGTGCCGCGGACCTAATAAACACTGAAGCTTTCTTT. This gives the protein CAADLINTEAFF.